The 16 T cell receptor beta chains below all came from one sample that was sequenced in a study of cytomegalovirus exposure and HLA in healthy donors. Only in-frame clones appear in the TCRdb table, and some are missing; sequencing was by immunoSEQ multiplex PCR. The sample comprises some 240,000 clones, roughly 80% of which are singletons, and around 5.6% rests with the top ten. Source material: PBMCs. Receptors originate from a woman aged 18-29 years in good health and CMV-seronegative.

The J gene is TRBJ2-5, the V gene TRBV11-2; no definite D call. The germline CDR1 and CDR2 sequences are SGHAT and FQNNGV. The CDR3 spans 11 residues. V lost 0 bases and J lost 6, with 2 bases in between. The CDR3 sequence: CASSLEKTQYF. CDR3 bases: TGTGCCAGCAGCTTAGAGAAGACCCAGTACTTC.

J is TRBJ1-5 and V is TRBV27; no definite D call. CDR1 and CDR2 from the germline V gene are MNHEY and SMNVEV (reference sequence). Trimming took 5 bases from V and 7 from J, leaving 18 bases between them. This CDR3 contains 15 residues. The CDR3 DNA follows: TGTGCCAGCAGTCCCCTATCGAGAGGATCCCAGCCCCAGCATTTT. Protein: CASSPLSRGSQPQHF.

The chain recombines TRBV7-6 with TRBJ2-2, with D unclear. The CDR3 runs to 14 residues. Trimming stripped 2 bases from V and 4 bases from J, with 8 bases between. Looked up from germline, CDR1 is SGHVS and CDR2 is FNYEAQ. CDR3 sequence (DNA): TGTGCCAGCAGCTTAAACGGATTCACCGGGGAGCTGTTTTTT. As protein: CASSLNGFTGELFF.

The V call is TRBV5-1, the J call TRBJ2-2; D remains unclear. In germline, CDR1 is SGHRS, CDR2 YFSETQ. The CDR3 has 13 amino acids. The V and J ends lost 6 bases and 0 bases respectively, with 6 bases between them. This CDR3 is CASIAPNTGELFF. The CDR3 DNA reads TGCGCCAGCATAGCCCCGAACACCGGGGAGCTGTTTTTT.

The chain uses TRBV30 and TRBJ1-1, with D unclear. This CDR3 comprises 12 residues. CDR1 is GTSNPN, CDR2 SVGIG, per germline (reference sequence). Trimming took off 1 base at V and 10 bases at J, with 13 bases between the two ends. The CDR3 protein is CAWSAGVAGAFF. The DNA for the CDR3 is TGTGCCTGGAGTGCGGGAGTGGCAGGAGCTTTCTTT.

This rearrangement joins TRBV20-1 to TRBJ2-5; D gene unclear. This CDR3 comprises 11 residues. V was clipped by 6 bases and J by 2 bases, with 7 bases between them. CDR1 and CDR2 from the germline V gene are DFQATT and SNEGSKA (reference sequence). CDR3 nucleotides: TGCAGTGCGAATCATCAAGAGACCCAGTACTTC. It is translated as CSANHQETQYF.

In its sample, this clone was seen once. The chain carries TRBV30 and TRBJ1-1; 7 positions match TRBD1. Germline V lookup: CDR1 GTSNPN, CDR2 SVGIG (reference sequence). This CDR3 is 15 amino acids long. The J segment lost 3 bases and the V segment lost 0 bases, leaving 7 bases of the junction unmatched. The CDR3 DNA sequence: TGTGCCTGGAGTGTTTGGCAGGGGGGGGACACTGAAGCTTTCTTT. Encoded protein: CAWSVWQGGDTEAFF.

This clone was observed a handful of times. The CDR3 region has the DNA TGTGCCAGCAGTGAAGGGACAGGGGGCAATGAGCAGTTCTTC. This codes for CASSEGTGGNEQFF. The chain recombines TRBV6-1 with TRBJ2-1; 10 bases fit TRBD1. The CDR3 totals 14 residues. Germline CDR1 MNHNS, CDR2 SASEGT. The J segment lost 6 bases and the V segment lost 1 base, leaving 0 bases of the junction unmatched.

The genes are TRBV28 and TRBJ1-2, with 8 bases fitting TRBD1. V lost 6 bases and J lost 6; bases outside the gene matches: 3. The CDR3 is 12 amino acids. From germline, CDR1 is MDHEN and CDR2 SYDVKM. The CDR3 loop reads CASSRGLDGYTF. In DNA, the CDR3 is TGTGCCAGCAGCAGGGGGCTTGATGGCTACACCTTC.

The chain is built from TRBV5-1 and TRBJ1-5; D perhaps matches TRBD1 (6 bases). Germline V lookup: CDR1 SGHRS, CDR2 YFSETQ. The CDR3 spans 13 residues. V lost 4 bases to trimming and J lost 11 bases, with 16 bases between them. The CDR3 nucleotides are TGCGCCAGCAGCCCCCAGGGGTCGGGGGCCCAGCATTTT. It is translated as CASSPQGSGAQHF.

Ten or more counts support this clone. The rearrangement links TRBV6-1 to TRBJ1-1; the D gene is possibly TRBD1 (6 bases). The germline gives CDR1 MNHNS, CDR2 SASEGT. The CDR3 totals 14 residues. Trimming removed 7 bases from V and 1 base from J, with 13 bases in between. The CDR3 sequence: CASKGVTGNTEAFF. CDR3 sequence (DNA): TGTGCCAGCAAAGGGGTGACAGGGAACACTGAAGCTTTCTTT.

The V gene is TRBV5-6, the J gene TRBJ2-1, with unresolved D. Trimming cost V 1 base and J 6 bases, with 8 bases left between them. Germline-derived CDR1 and CDR2 are SGHDT and YYEEEE. The CDR3 totals 13 residues. For the CDR3, the DNA is TGTGCCAGCAGCTTGAGCCAGTCCAATGAGCAGTTCTTC. It specifies CASSLSQSNEQFF.

This clone was observed a handful of times. This sequence joins TRBV2 and TRBJ1-2; D remains unclear. The V end lost 4 bases, the J end lost 2 bases, and 5 bases lay between the germline ends. Looked up from germline, CDR1 is SNHLY and CDR2 is FYNNEI. The CDR3 sequence is 12 residues long. CDR3 coding DNA: TGTGCCAGCAGTGCTGGCAACTATGGCTACACCTTC. The encoded protein is CASSAGNYGYTF.

The chain carries TRBV28 and TRBJ1-5; possible D gene TRBD1, 5 bases. V was clipped by 3 bases and J by 7 bases, with 13 bases between them. Germline CDR1 and CDR2: MDHEN and SYDVKM. The CDR3 is 14 residues long. CDR3 loop: CASSFGGLMQPQHF. The CDR3 region has the DNA TGTGCCAGCAGTTTTGGGGGATTGATGCAGCCCCAGCATTTT.

The rearrangement links TRBV27 to TRBJ2-7; possibly TRBD1 or TRBD2 for D (5 bases each). From germline, CDR1 is MNHEY and CDR2 SMNVEV (reference sequence). Deletions cut 5 bases from V and 3 bases from J, with 17 bases between. The CDR3 has 15 amino acids. This CDR3 is CASSPGTGPHYEQYF. The DNA for the CDR3 is TGTGCCAGCAGTCCGGGGACGGGGCCCCACTACGAGCAGTACTTC.

This rearrangement joins TRBV30 to TRBJ1-6, with D maybe TRBD1 (6 bases). This CDR3 has 16 amino acids. CDR1 is GTSNPN and CDR2 is SVGIG in the germline V gene (reference sequence). The ends were cut back, 3 bases at V and 0 bases at J, with 12 bases in the middle. CDR3 region: CAWSARGSSYNSPLHF. The CDR3 DNA is TGTGCCTGGAGCGCGAGGGGGAGCTCCTATAATTCACCCCTCCACTTT.